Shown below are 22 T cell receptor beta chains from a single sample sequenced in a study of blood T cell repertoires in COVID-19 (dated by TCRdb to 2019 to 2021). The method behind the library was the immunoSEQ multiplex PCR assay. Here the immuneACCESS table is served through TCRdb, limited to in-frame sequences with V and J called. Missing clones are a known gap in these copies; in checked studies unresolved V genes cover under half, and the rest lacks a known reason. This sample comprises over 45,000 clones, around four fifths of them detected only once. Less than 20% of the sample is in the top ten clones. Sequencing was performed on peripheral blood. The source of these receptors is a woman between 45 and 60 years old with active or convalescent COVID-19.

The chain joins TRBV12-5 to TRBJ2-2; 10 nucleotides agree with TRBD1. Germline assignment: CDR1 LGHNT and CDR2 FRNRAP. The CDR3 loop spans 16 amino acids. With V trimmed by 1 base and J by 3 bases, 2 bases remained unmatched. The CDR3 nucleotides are TGTGCTAGTGGTTTGGGACAGGGGGCAGACACCGGGGAGCTGTTTTTT. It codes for CASGLGQGADTGELFF.

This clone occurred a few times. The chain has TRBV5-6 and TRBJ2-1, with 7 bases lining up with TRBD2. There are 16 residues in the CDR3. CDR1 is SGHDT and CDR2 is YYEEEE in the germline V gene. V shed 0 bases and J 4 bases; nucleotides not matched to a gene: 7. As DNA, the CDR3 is TGTGCCAGCAGCTTGGGAAAGGGAGGGGTTTACAATGAGCAGTTCTTC. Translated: CASSLGKGGVYNEQFF.

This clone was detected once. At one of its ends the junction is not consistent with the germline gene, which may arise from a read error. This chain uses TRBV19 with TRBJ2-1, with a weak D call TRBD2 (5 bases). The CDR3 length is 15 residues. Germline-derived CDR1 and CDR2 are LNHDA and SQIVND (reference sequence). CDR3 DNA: TGTGCCAGTAATATAGCGAGTAGGAGCTACAATGAGCAGTTCTTC. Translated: CASNIASRSYNEQFF.

The CDR3 loop is CASSRGLAGEQYF. The CDR3 DNA sequence: TGTGCCAGCAGCCGGGGACTAGCGGGCGAGCAGTACTTC. The chain uses TRBV7-9 and TRBJ2-7; 12 bases are shared with TRBD2. CDR3 length: 13 residues. Losses at the gene ends were 5 bases for V and 6 bases for J; bases not matched to a gene: 2. Germline V gives CDR1 SEHNR, CDR2 FQNEAQ (reference sequence).

Here the CDR3 reads CASSPRGSGGVNIQYF. In nucleotides, the CDR3 is TGTGCCAGCAGCCCCCGGGGTAGCGGGGGGGTAAACATTCAGTACTTC. The V and J genes are TRBV5-4 and TRBJ2-4; 11 bases line up with TRBD2. Germline lookup yields CDR1 SGHNT and CDR2 YYREEE (reference sequence). The CDR3 spans 16 residues. Trimming at V came to 4 bases and at J to 6 bases, leaving 9 bases not matched to a gene. Complete variable domain (other parts from reference TRBV5-4 and TRBJ2-4): ETGVTQSPTHLIKTRGQQVTLRCSSQSGHNTVSWYQQALGQGPQFIFQYYREEENGRGNFPPRFSGLQFPNYSSELNVNALELDDSALYLCASSPRGSGGVNIQYFGAGTRLSVL.

The CDR3 reads CASISRSSPGKTQYF. In DNA, the CDR3 is TGTGCCAGCATTTCAAGGTCCTCCCCGGGGAAGACCCAGTACTTC. The rearrangement uses TRBV2 and TRBJ2-5; perhaps TRBD2 as D (5 bases). The CDR3 runs 15 residues. Trimming removed 7 bases at V and 6 bases at J, with 21 bases between. CDR1 and CDR2 (germline): SNHLY, FYNNEI.

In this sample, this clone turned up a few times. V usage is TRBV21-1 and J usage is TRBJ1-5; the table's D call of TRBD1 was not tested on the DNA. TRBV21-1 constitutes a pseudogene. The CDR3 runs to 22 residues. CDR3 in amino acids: CASSKEVGWAGTGATKNQPQHF. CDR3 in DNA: TGTGCCAGCAGCAAAGAGGTTGGTTGGGCCGGGACAGGGGCTACGAAGAATCAGCCCCAGCATTTT.

The CDR3, as DNA: TGTGCCAGCAGCTTGGGCGGGAGAAGATCAGATACGCAGTATTTT. This translates into CASSLGGRRSDTQYF. This chain connects TRBV11-3 to TRBJ2-3, with 7 bases identical to TRBD2. The CDR3 runs to 15 residues. With V trimmed by 3 bases and J by 4 bases, 7 bases remained unmatched. Germline V gene sequence: CDR1 SGHNT, CDR2 YENEEA.

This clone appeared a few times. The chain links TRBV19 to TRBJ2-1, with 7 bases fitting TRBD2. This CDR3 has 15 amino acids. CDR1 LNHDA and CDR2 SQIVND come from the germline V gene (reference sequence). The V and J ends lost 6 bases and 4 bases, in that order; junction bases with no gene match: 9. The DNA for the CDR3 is TGTGCCAGTAGGGGGGGGGACCGACGGTACAATGAGCAGTTCTTC. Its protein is CASRGGDRRYNEQFF.

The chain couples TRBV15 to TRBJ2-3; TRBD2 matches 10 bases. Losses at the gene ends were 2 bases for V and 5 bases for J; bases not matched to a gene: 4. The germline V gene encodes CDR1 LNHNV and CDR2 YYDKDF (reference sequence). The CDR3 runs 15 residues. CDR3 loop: CATSRTSGKGDTQYF. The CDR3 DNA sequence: TGTGCCACCAGCAGAACTAGCGGGAAGGGAGATACGCAGTATTTT.

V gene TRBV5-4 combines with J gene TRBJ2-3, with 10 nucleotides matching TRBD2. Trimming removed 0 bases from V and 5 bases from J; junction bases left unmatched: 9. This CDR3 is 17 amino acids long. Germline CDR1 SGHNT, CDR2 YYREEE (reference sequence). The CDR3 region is CASSLAVSGRGGDTQYF. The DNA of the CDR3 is TGTGCCAGCAGCTTGGCGGTCAGCGGGAGGGGTGGAGATACGCAGTATTTT.

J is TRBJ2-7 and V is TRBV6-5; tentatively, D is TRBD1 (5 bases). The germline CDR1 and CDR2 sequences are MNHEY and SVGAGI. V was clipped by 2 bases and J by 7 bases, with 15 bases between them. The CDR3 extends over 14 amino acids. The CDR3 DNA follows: TGTGCCAGCAGTTACGAGATAGGGGTAGGGGAGCAGTACTTC. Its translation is CASSYEIGVGEQYF.

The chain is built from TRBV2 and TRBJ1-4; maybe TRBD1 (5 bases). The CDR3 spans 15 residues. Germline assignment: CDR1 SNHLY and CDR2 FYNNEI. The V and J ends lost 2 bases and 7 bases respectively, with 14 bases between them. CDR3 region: CASSELRTRLEKLFF. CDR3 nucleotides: TGTGCCAGCAGTGAACTTCGGACACGCCTTGAAAAACTGTTTTTT.

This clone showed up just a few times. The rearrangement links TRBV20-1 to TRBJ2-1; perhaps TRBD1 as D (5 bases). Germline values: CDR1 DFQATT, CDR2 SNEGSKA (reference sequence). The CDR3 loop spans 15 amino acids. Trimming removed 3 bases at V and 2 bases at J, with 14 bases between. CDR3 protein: CSASEVGQTYNEQFF. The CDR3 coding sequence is TGCAGTGCTAGTGAGGTGGGGCAAACCTACAATGAGCAGTTCTTC.

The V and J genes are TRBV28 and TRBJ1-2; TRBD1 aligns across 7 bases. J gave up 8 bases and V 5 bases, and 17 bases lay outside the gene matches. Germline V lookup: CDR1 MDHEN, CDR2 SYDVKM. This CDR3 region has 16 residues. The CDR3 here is CASSRGINRGARGYTF. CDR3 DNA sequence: TGTGCCAGCAGTCGCGGCATAAACAGGGGCGCGCGGGGCTACACCTTC.

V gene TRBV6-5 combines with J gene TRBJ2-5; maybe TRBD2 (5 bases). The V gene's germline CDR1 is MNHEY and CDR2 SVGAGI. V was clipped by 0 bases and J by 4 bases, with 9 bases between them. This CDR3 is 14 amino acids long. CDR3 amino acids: CASSYSKGAETQYF. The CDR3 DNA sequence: TGTGCCAGCAGTTACTCTAAGGGAGCAGAGACCCAGTACTTC.

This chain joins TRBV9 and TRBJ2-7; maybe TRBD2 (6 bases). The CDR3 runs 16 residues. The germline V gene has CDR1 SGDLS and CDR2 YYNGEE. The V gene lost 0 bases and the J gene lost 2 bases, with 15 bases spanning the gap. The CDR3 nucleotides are TGTGCCAGCAGCGTAGGTCCTAGCGTTCTGACCTACGAGCAGTACTTC. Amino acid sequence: CASSVGPSVLTYEQYF. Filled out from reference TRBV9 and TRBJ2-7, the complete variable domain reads DSGVTQTPKHLITATGQRVTLRCSPRSGDLSVYWYQQSLDQGLQFLIQYYNGEERAKGNILERFSAQQFPDLHSELNLSSLELGDSALYFCASSVGPSVLTYEQYFGPGTRLTVT.

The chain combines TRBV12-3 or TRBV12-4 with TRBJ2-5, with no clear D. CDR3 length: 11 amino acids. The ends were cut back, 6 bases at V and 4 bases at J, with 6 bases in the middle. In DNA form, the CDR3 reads TGTGCCAGCAGAGCCACAGAGACCCAGTACTTC. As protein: CASRATETQYF.

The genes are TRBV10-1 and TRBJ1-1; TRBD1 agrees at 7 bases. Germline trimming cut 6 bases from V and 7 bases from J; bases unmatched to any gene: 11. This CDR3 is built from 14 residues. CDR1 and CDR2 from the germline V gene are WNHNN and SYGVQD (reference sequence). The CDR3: CASSRQGLEDEAFF. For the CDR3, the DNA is TGCGCCAGCAGCAGACAGGGTCTCGAGGATGAAGCTTTCTTT.

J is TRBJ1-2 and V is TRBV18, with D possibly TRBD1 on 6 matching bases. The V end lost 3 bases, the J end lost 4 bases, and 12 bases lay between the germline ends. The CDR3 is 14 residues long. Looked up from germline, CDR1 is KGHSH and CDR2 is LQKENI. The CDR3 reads CASSPQGLAYGYTF. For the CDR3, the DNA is TGTGCCAGCTCACCCCAGGGGCTGGCCTATGGCTACACCTTC.

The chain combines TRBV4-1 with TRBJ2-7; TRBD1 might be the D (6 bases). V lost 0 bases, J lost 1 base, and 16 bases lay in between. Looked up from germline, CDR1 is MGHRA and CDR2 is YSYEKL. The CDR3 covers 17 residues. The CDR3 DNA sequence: TGCGCCAGCAGCCAAGATCGGGTGACAGGCCGATCCTACGAGCAGTACTTC. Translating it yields CASSQDRVTGRSYEQYF.

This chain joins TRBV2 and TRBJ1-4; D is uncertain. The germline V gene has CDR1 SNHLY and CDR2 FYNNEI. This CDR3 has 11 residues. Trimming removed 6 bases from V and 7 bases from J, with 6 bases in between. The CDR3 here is CASSEVEKLFF. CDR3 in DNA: TGTGCCAGCAGCGAGGTTGAAAAACTGTTTTTT. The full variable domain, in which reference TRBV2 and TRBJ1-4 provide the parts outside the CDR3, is EPEVTQTPSHQVTQMGQEVILRCVPISNHLYFYWYRQILGQKVEFLVSFYNNEISEKSEIFDDQFSVERPDGSNFTLKIRSTKLEDSAMYFCASSEVEKLFFGSGTQLSVL.